One sample yielded the 23 T cell receptor beta chains listed below, sequenced in a study of control samples from healthy donors and cancer patients. TCRdb keeps only in-frame clones here, not all; method: immunoSEQ multiplex PCR. The sample has 150,000 to 200,000 clones; roughly 94% are singletons. The sequenced sample was blood. The receptors originated from a woman in her thirties or forties in good health.

CDR3 nucleotides: TGTGCCAGCAGTTACTCGAGAGGTGAGGTGAAAGGGGCTAACTATGGCTACACCTTC. It is translated as CASSYSRGEVKGANYGYTF. The chain recombines TRBV6-2 or TRBV6-3 with TRBJ1-2; D possibly corresponds to TRBD1 (5 bases). Trimming removed 0 bases from V and 0 bases from J, with 20 bases in between. The CDR3 totals 19 residues. The germline CDR1 and CDR2 sequences are MNHEY and SVGEGT.

The gene calls are TRBV7-2 and TRBJ1-1; a weak D match, TRBD1 (6 bases). This CDR3 has 13 residues. Trimming left V 5 bases short and J 5 bases short, with 12 bases between. Germline V gives CDR1 SGHTA, CDR2 FQGNSA. Written as DNA, the CDR3 is TGTGCCAGCAGCGTCCTCCAGGGGACTGAAGCTTTCTTT. It specifies CASSVLQGTEAFF.

The chain couples TRBV7-9 to TRBJ1-2; perhaps TRBD1 as D (5 bases). CDR1 and CDR2 from the germline V gene are SEHNR and FQNEAQ (reference sequence). CDR3 length: 14 amino acids. Trimming shortened V by 11 bases and J by 1 base, and 17 bases separated the two germline ends. For the CDR3, the DNA is TGTGCCGCCGAACTCCCGGGGGTTAACTATGGCTACACCTTC. Protein product: CAAELPGVNYGYTF. Based on the CDR3 plus reference TRBV7-9 and TRBJ1-2, the full variable domain is DTGVSQNPRHKITKRGQNVTFRCDPISEHNRLYWYRQTLGQGPEFLTYFQNEAQLEKSRLLSDRFSAERPKGSFSTLEIQRTEQGDSAMYLCAAELPGVNYGYTFGSGTRLTVV.

CDR3 coding DNA: TGCGCCAGCAGCCAAGATCTTCGGACAGGGGGGAACACTGAAGCTTTCTTT. Translating gives CASSQDLRTGGNTEAFF. This chain connects TRBV4-3 to TRBJ1-1; the match to TRBD1 covers 10 bases. V was pared by 0 bases and J by 1 base, with 5 bases of the junction left unmatched. The length of the CDR3 is 17 residues. CDR1 LGHNA and CDR2 YSLEER come from the germline V gene.

The chain has TRBV12-3 or TRBV12-4 and TRBJ1-1; D possibly corresponds to TRBD1 (6 bases). The CDR3 is 13 amino acids. Trimming left V 6 bases short and J 0 bases short, with 8 bases between. CDR3 residues: CASSTGLNTEAFF. The CDR3 region has the DNA TGTGCCAGCAGCACAGGGTTGAACACTGAAGCTTTCTTT.

This chain joins TRBV5-1 and TRBJ1-3; maybe TRBD1 (5 bases). Germline-derived CDR1 and CDR2 are SGHRS and YFSETQ. The CDR3 covers 17 residues. Between the trimmed V and J ends, which lost 3 bases and 0 bases, there was a span of 16 bases. In nucleotides, the CDR3 is TGCGCCAGCAGCTCCTCCACAGGCCCGAGCTCTGGAAACACCATATATTTT. This translates into CASSSSTGPSSGNTIYF.

The V gene is TRBV27, the J gene TRBJ2-1; 12 bases map to TRBD2. The CDR3 length is 14 residues. The germline V gene encodes CDR1 MNHEY and CDR2 SMNVEV (reference sequence). Trimming took 3 bases from V and 12 from J; bases not matched to a gene: 6. CDR3 sequence: CASSLTSGSGGQFF. The DNA for the CDR3 is TGTGCCAGCAGTTTGACTAGCGGGAGTGGTGGGCAGTTCTTC.

There are a few counts of this clone. The V gene is TRBV6-2 or TRBV6-3, the J gene TRBJ1-2; D remains ambiguous. This CDR3 is built from 11 residues. The germline gives CDR1 MNHEY, CDR2 SVGEGT. The germline V and J ends were trimmed by 5 bases and 4 bases, with 5 bases remaining between them. The CDR3 DNA sequence: TGTGCCAGCAGTGCCGGCTATGGCTACACCTTC. It translates to CASSAGYGYTF.

The rearrangement uses TRBV19 and TRBJ1-1, with TRBD1 matching 8 bases. CDR3 length: 14 amino acids. Germline V gene data show CDR1 as LNHDA and CDR2 as SQIVND (reference sequence). J was trimmed by 8 bases and V by 10 bases; bases with no gene match: 15. CDR3 region: CAMGPRGRVEEAFF. In DNA, the CDR3 is TGTGCCATGGGTCCCAGGGGGCGCGTGGAGGAAGCTTTCTTT.

The chain is built from TRBV5-6 and TRBJ2-7; D may be TRBD1 (5 bases). V was clipped by 0 bases and J by 2 bases, with 15 bases between them. The CDR3 length is 16 residues. Germline CDR1 SGHDT, CDR2 YYEEEE. CDR3 amino acids: CASSLVGAGKAYEQYF. CDR3 DNA: TGTGCCAGCAGCTTGGTAGGGGCAGGGAAAGCCTACGAGCAGTACTTC. Based on the CDR3 plus reference TRBV5-6 and TRBJ2-7, the full variable domain is DAGVTQSPTHLIKTRGQQVTLRCSPKSGHDTVSWYQQALGQGPQFIFQYYEEEERQRGNFPDRFSGHQFPNYSSELNVNALLLGDSALYLCASSLVGAGKAYEQYFGPGTRLTVT.

The chain combines TRBV19 with TRBJ2-2; tentatively, D is TRBD1 (7 bases). The V gene lost 8 bases and the J gene lost 2 bases, with 15 bases spanning the gap. The CDR3 loop spans 15 amino acids. Germline CDR1 LNHDA, CDR2 SQIVND (reference sequence). The CDR3 coding sequence is TGTGCCAGTCGGCAGGGGGGCCAAAACACCGGGGAGCTGTTTTTT. Encoded protein: CASRQGGQNTGELFF.

The chain has TRBV19 and TRBJ1-5; TRBD1 matches 8 bases. CDR1 and CDR2 (germline): LNHDA, SQIVND (reference sequence). The ends lost 5 bases at V and 3 bases at J; junction bases unmatched: 6. This CDR3 comprises 15 residues. The CDR3 nucleotides read TGTGCCAGTAGTTTGGTGACAGGGGTCAATCAGCCCCAGCATTTT. Translation: CASSLVTGVNQPQHF.

The rearrangement joins TRBV7-2 to TRBJ1-2, with unresolved D. Trimming left V 2 bases short and J 4 bases short, with 17 bases between. The germline gives CDR1 SGHTA, CDR2 FQGNSA. There are 16 residues in the CDR3. The CDR3 spells CASSLSSGDTIYGYTF. CDR3 coding DNA: TGTGCCAGCAGCTTATCCAGCGGCGACACCATCTATGGCTACACCTTC. Supplemented by reference TRBV7-2 and TRBJ1-2, the full variable domain reads GAGVSQSPSNKVTEKGKDVELRCDPISGHTALYWYRQSLGQGLEFLIYFQGNSAPDKSGLPSDRFSAERTGGSVSTLTIQRTQQEDSAVYLCASSLSSGDTIYGYTFGSGTRLTVV.

The chain has TRBV2 and TRBJ2-3, with 7 nucleotides matching TRBD1. Germline values: CDR1 SNHLY, CDR2 FYNNEI. The V and J ends lost 6 bases and 0 bases, in that order; junction bases with no gene match: 9. The CDR3 spans 16 residues. The CDR3 DNA is TGTGCCAGCAGACCCGGGACAGAGCTGAGCACAGATACGCAGTATTTT. Protein product: CASRPGTELSTDTQYF.

This clone was observed a few times. The gene calls are TRBV9 and TRBJ2-4, with 9 positions matching TRBD1. CDR3 length equals 18 residues. Germline CDR1 is SGDLS and CDR2 is YYNGEE. The V segment lost 0 bases and the J segment 7 bases; nucleotides outside the gene matches: 14. The CDR3 reads CASSVAPSQGQGVNIQYF. CDR3 DNA sequence: TGTGCCAGCAGCGTAGCCCCCTCCCAGGGACAGGGTGTGAACATTCAGTACTTC.

This sequence joins TRBV2 and TRBJ2-1, with a tentative D call TRBD2 (6 bases). Deletions cut 2 bases from V and 10 bases from J, with 15 bases between. Germline lookup yields CDR1 SNHLY and CDR2 FYNNEI. The CDR3 spans 14 residues. The CDR3 DNA sequence: TGTGCCAGCAGTGAATACGCGGGACGGGTCGAGCAGTTCTTC. It translates to CASSEYAGRVEQFF.

This sequence joins TRBV7-2 and TRBJ2-6; no reliable D call. This CDR3 has 13 residues. V was cut by 4 bases and J by 4 bases, with 5 bases left in between. The V gene's germline CDR1 is SGHTA and CDR2 FQGNSA. For the CDR3, the DNA is TGTGCCAGCAGCTCCCGAGGGGCCAACGTCCTGACTTTC. It specifies CASSSRGANVLTF.

This chain connects TRBV9 to TRBJ1-2, with no clear D. CDR3 length: 17 amino acids. Trimming pared 4 bases from V and 6 bases from J, leaving 25 bases between. Per the germline V gene, CDR1 is SGDLS and CDR2 is YYNGEE. The CDR3 loop reads CASSPNIRAEAVNGYTF. CDR3 in DNA: TGTGCCAGCAGCCCTAATATCCGGGCCGAAGCGGTCAATGGCTACACCTTC. Variable domain in full (rest from reference TRBV9 and TRBJ1-2): DSGVTQTPKHLITATGQRVTLRCSPRSGDLSVYWYQQSLDQGLQFLIQYYNGEERAKGNILERFSAQQFPDLHSELNLSSLELGDSALYFCASSPNIRAEAVNGYTFGSGTRLTVV.

The chain carries TRBV19 and TRBJ1-1, with 7 bases fitting TRBD1. J was trimmed by 0 bases and V by 5 bases; bases with no gene match: 9. The CDR3 covers 16 residues. CDR1 LNHDA and CDR2 SQIVND come from the germline V gene (reference sequence). The CDR3 nucleotides read TGTGCCAGTAGTCGTACCGGGACAGTAATGAACACTGAAGCTTTCTTT. Amino acids: CASSRTGTVMNTEAFF.

To note about this clone: At one end, the junction sequence differs from germline, possibly due to a read error. The rearrangement links TRBV7-9 to TRBJ1-1, with D hard to call. The CDR3 has 8 residues. Germline V gives CDR1 SEHNR, CDR2 FQNEAQ (reference sequence). CDR3: CASSLGLF. In nucleotides, the CDR3 is TGTGCCAGCAGCTTAGGGCTCTTT.

This clone appeared once. The genes are TRBV27 and TRBJ1-1; maybe TRBD1 (6 bases). V shed 7 bases and J shed 5 bases, with 14 bases lying between them. The CDR3 length is 13 residues. Per germline, CDR1 MNHEY and CDR2 SMNVEV (reference sequence). The CDR3 DNA sequence: TGTGCCAGCAAAGCGGGGGGCGGTACTGAAGCTTTCTTT. Encoded protein: CASKAGGGTEAFF.

The chain is built from TRBV19 and TRBJ1-1, with D tentatively TRBD1 (6 bases). The CDR3 is 16 amino acids. Trimming took off 1 base at V and 0 bases at J, with 12 bases between the two ends. Germline loops: CDR1 LNHDA, CDR2 SQIVND (reference sequence). CDR3 sequence reads: CASSIAAGAMNTEAFF. CDR3 DNA: TGTGCCAGTAGTATAGCTGCAGGGGCAATGAACACTGAAGCTTTCTTT.

This rearrangement joins TRBV27 to TRBJ1-2; D not certain. The CDR3 is made up of 12 amino acids. CDR1 and CDR2 (germline): MNHEY, SMNVEV (reference sequence). V was clipped by 2 bases and J by 4 bases, with 5 bases between them. CDR3 sequence reads: CASSLLAYGYTF. In nucleotides, the CDR3 is TGTGCCAGCAGTTTACTTGCCTATGGCTACACCTTC.